A selection of T cell receptor beta chains follows, all from one sample in a study of memory CD4+ T cells and cytomegalovirus serostatus. Sequencing used immunoSEQ multiplex PCR; TCRdb keeps in-frame clones, though not all of them. This sample has approximately 63,000 clones, with less than 85% found just once. The sequencing sample was made of memory CD4+ T cells from blood. Every receptor here comes from an adult in good health and CMV-seronegative. Some clones in this sample may be carry-over from other donors' samples. The CDR3 runs from the conserved cysteine through the conserved F or W. The D gene is left open where the match is weak. Only part of the rows carry a size: once, few, many, or a class if the clone is expanded.

TRBV5-5	NA	NA	TRBJ1-3	TGTGCCAGCAGGGCAGGGGCTGGAAACACCATATATTTT	CASRAGAGNTIYF
TRBV5-6	NA	few	TRBJ1-2	TGTGCCAGCAGCCGACCAAGGGAATATGGCTACACCTTC	CASSRPREYGYTF
TRBV18	NA	NA	TRBJ1-2	TGTGCCAGCTCACCACCGAATGACAGGACCTATGGCTACACCTTC	CASSPPNDRTYGYTF
TRBV11-2	NA	once	TRBJ1-1	TGTGCCAGCAGCTTAAGCGCGGGACTCATGAACACTGAAGCTTTCTTT	CASSLSAGLMNTEAFF
TRBV27	NA	NA	TRBJ1-4	TGTGCCAGCAGTCTACGAGGACCCTTGCCTAATGAAAAACTGTTTTTT	CASSLRGPLPNEKLFF
TRBV7-9	TRBD1	once	TRBJ2-5	TGTGCCAGCAGCTCATACGCGACAGGGGGAGAGACCCAGTACTTC	CASSSYATGGETQYF
TRBV9	NA	NA	TRBJ1-2	TGTGCCAGCAGCACCGGGCGGAACTATGGCTACACCTTC	CASSTGRNYGYTF
TRBV7-2	NA	NA	TRBJ2-7	TGTGCCAGCAGCCGAGACGGTACCTACGAGCAGTACTTC	CASSRDGTYEQYF
TRBV18	NA	once	TRBJ2-5	TGTGCCAGCTCACCTTACAGGGAACGGGAGACCCAGTACTTC	CASSPYRERETQYF
TRBV2	NA	NA	TRBJ1-6	TGTGCCAGCAGTGAAATCGATTGGGAGGGAGGCGACTCACCCCTCCACTTT	CASSEIDWEGGDSPLHF
TRBV9	NA	NA	TRBJ2-3	TGTGCCAGCAGCGTTGGGACATATGGCACAGATACGCAGTATTTT	CASSVGTYGTDTQYF
TRBV18	TRBD1	NA	TRBJ1-6	TGTGCCAGCTCACAACAGACAGGGGGGTGGAATTCACCCCTCCACTTT	CASSQQTGGWNSPLHF
TRBV4-3	TRBD1	NA	TRBJ2-3	TGCGCCAGCAGCCAAGATGCCCGAGGGGGCAGGGGAATGGCAGATACGCAGTATTTT	CASSQDARGGRGMADTQYF
TRBV7-9	NA	once	TRBJ2-1	TGTGCCAGCAGCTTAGGGGTTTATAGGGGGAGGACCTACAATGAGCAGTTCTTC	CASSLGVYRGRTYNEQFF
TRBV6-5	TRBD2	NA	TRBJ2-3	TGTGCCAGCAGTCCCCGAGGGTGGGAGGGAGATACGCAGTATTTT	CASSPRGWEGDTQYF
TRBV7-9	NA	NA	TRBJ2-5	TGTGCCAGCAGCTTACTCACTGGAGAGACCCAGTACTTC	CASSLLTGETQYF
TRBV29-1	NA	NA	TRBJ1-4	TGCAGCGTTGCTCTCCGGGAAAAACTGTTTTTT	CSVALREKLFF
TRBV28	NA	NA	TRBJ1-2	TGTGCCAGCAGTTTATCCGGGGCGGACTATGGCTACACCTTC	CASSLSGADYGYTF
TRBV5-1	NA	once	TRBJ1-3	TGCGCCAGCAGCTTGTATGAGGGCCGCTTTGGAAACACCATATATTTT	CASSLYEGRFGNTIYF
TRBV5-1	NA	NA	TRBJ2-5	TGCGCCAGCAGCTTGGGGGGAGTACAAGAGACCCAGTACTTC	CASSLGGVQETQYF
TRBV19	NA	once	TRBJ2-3	TGTGCCAGTAGTATCAATTCGGTCGTTGTAGATACGCAGTATTTT	CASSINSVVVDTQYF
TRBV4-1	NA	NA	TRBJ1-5	TGCGCCAGCAGCCAAGGGCGAGGTTATAGCAATCAGCCCCAGCATTTT	CASSQGRGYSNQPQHF